This entry features one TCR beta chain sequence. Its cognate antigen has yet to be identified. This may be a read error: a much more frequent sequence differs by one nucleotide. Likely a read error: the CDR3 ends without its conserved phenylalanine or tryptophan. The time point label corresponds to: patch test 2, 6 weeks after DPC sensitization. In the paper's terms, the treatment or condition label means: therapeutic diphenylcyclopropenone sensitization with weekly scalp DPC. Blood at each patch-test visit was drawn before the patch test was applied. Patients were considered eligible if aged 18 to 70, diagnosed with alopecia and deemed suitable for DPC therapy, and patients were excluded if pregnant. Total RNA was extracted from unfractionated whole blood collected in Tempus Blood RNA tubes. CDR1 DFQATT and CDR2 SNEGSKA were looked up in the germline V gene (reference sequence). Both ends counted, the CDR3 spans 13 residues. The kept DNA is CDR3 alone, 39 bases in frame from the first base. Germline trimming: 6 bases from V, 5 bases from J; junction bases outside gene matches: 7.

The library was generated by RACE. Sequenced using a NextSeq 500. During library preparation, unique molecular identifiers were attached to individual cDNA molecules so that TCRs could be counted in a quantitative, reproducible way. From each blood RNA sample, both TCR alpha and TCR beta chains were sequenced. The study's own analysis went as follows. A median of about 89,000 TCRs per sample was observed, with a range of about 23,224 to 690,600. The Decombinator software suite was used to annotate the V, J and CDR3 of the TCR reads. For the PS versus PT1 abundance plots, all samples were subsampled to the same number of TCRs (28,000). TCRs were defined as expanded if absent before sensitization and observed at least eight times at the 2-week time point. The public sequencing data were trimmed at Q25 with fastp and processed into clonotypes with MiXCR by TCRdb, which kept only in-frame beta chains. Every entry covers one CDR3 protein and lists the most common genes and DNA from its rows. These V and J calls originate from TCRdb's pipeline instead of the authors' own analysis. The sample records about 40,000 distinct CDR3 sequences, approximately 3.4% of which are singletons. 6.7% of the sample rests with the top ten.

This entry belongs to a study of human T cells and chemical hapten exposure (dated by TCRdb to about 2021). With respect to the entire study: For sensitization, 2% DPC in acetone was applied to a roughly 2 cm by roughly 2 cm area of upper inner arm skin. Patient blood was sampled pre-sensitization (week 0) and at 2, 6 and about 24 weeks after DPC sensitization. Libraries were pooled for sequencing, and variation in per-sample TCR yields was attributed mainly to small differences in library volumes within the pool. Patch tests used Finn chambers with 0.01% DPC on the upper back, scored after 6 days by International Contact Dermatitis Research Group standards. The patient cohort, mostly female, included alopecia areata with under or over 50% scalp involvement, alopecia totalis and alopecia universalis. Twenty-nine alopecia patients gave blood for TCR sequencing at one to four time points (pre-sensitization, 2, 6 and 24 weeks). Throughout the roughly 23-week study period, patients were also given weekly therapeutic DPC doses on the scalp. In alopecia patients, the study followed how the peripheral blood TCR repertoire changed in vivo over primary and secondary sensitization to diphenylcyclopropenone (DPC), a hapten. Overall results and qualifications from the work: Patch test score was positively correlated with the number of PT1 expanded TCRs, with significance at thresholds 8, 16 and 32 but not at 4. After repeated subsampling, changes were observed in the strength of the expansion versus patch-test correlation and in the threshold at which the correlation became significant. Because every patient had alopecia, a presumed autoimmune disease, the patients' immune response might differ from that of healthy individuals. The number of TCRs above 1 in 1000 frequency did not change with DPC sensitization; there was no evidence of global repertoire structure alterations. Significantly more large CDR3 similarity clusters were formed by expanded TCRs than by pre-sensitization or healthy control sets, consistent with antigen-driven responses.

The source of this sequence is a man aged 35 to 55 with alopecia areata. Some clones in this sample may be carry-over from other donors' samples. Sequencing was performed on whole blood, taken in connection with sensitization to the hapten diphenylcyclopropenone (DPC). Here the chain combines TRBV20-1 and TRBJ2-3, and TRBD2 aligns with 8 junction nucleotides. The base sequence is TGCAGTGCCCAAGGACTAGCCCTAGATACGCAGTATTAT. This is translated as CSAQGLALDTQYY.